A selection of T cell receptor beta chains follows, all from one sample in a study of OX40 agonist ivuxolimab in advanced cancers. TCRdb's copy holds only in-frame clones and misses some; the assay was immunoSEQ multiplex PCR. This repertoire shows over 55,000 clones, 91% found once; its top ten account for more than 13%. The source was CD4+ or CD8+ T cells sorted from blood, collected in a trial of the OX40 agonist ivuxolimab. These receptors were obtained from an adult with an advanced solid tumor such as melanoma, head and neck, liver or kidney cancer. Both conserved end residues are part of each CDR3. The order of the fields is D gene, V gene, J gene, clone size, CDR3 protein, CDR3 DNA. A D gene is named only where the DNA matches it firmly. A row's size may be missing; if present it is once, few, many or a size class.

D gene: -; V gene: TRBV7-9; J gene: TRBJ1-3; clone size: -; CDR3 protein: CASSPDRPSGNTIYF; CDR3 DNA: TGTGCCAGCAGCCCGGACAGACCGTCTGGAAACACCATATATTTT
D gene: -; V gene: TRBV5-6; J gene: TRBJ2-5; clone size: -; CDR3 protein: CASSLGAQQETQYF; CDR3 DNA: TGTGCCAGCAGCTTGGGCGCACAACAAGAGACCCAGTACTTC
D gene: -; V gene: TRBV28; J gene: TRBJ1-1; clone size: -; CDR3 protein: CASRRGGAFF; CDR3 DNA: TGTGCCAGCAGACGGGGAGGGGCTTTCTTT
D gene: TRBD2; V gene: TRBV27; J gene: TRBJ2-1; clone size: once; CDR3 protein: CASSRLAGGPHEQFF; CDR3 DNA: TGTGCCAGCAGCCGACTAGCGGGAGGGCCCCATGAGCAGTTCTTC
D gene: TRBD2; V gene: TRBV9; J gene: TRBJ2-4; clone size: -; CDR3 protein: CASSAAGTSGIAKNIQYF; CDR3 DNA: TGTGCCAGCAGCGCAGCCGGGACTAGCGGCATAGCCAAAAACATTCAGTACTTC
D gene: -; V gene: TRBV5-1; J gene: TRBJ2-3; clone size: -; CDR3 protein: CASSLDSVPQYF; CDR3 DNA: TGCGCCAGCAGCTTGGACTCCGTCCCGCAGTATTTT
D gene: -; V gene: TRBV7-3; J gene: TRBJ2-3; clone size: -; CDR3 protein: CASSLTGSTDTQYF; CDR3 DNA: TGTGCCAGCAGCTTAACGGGGAGCACAGATACGCAGTATTTT
D gene: TRBD2; V gene: TRBV28; J gene: TRBJ2-1; clone size: -; CDR3 protein: CASKPGLAGADEQFF; CDR3 DNA: TGTGCCAGCAAACCGGGGCTAGCGGGAGCCGATGAGCAGTTCTTC
D gene: -; V gene: TRBV7-6; J gene: TRBJ2-3; clone size: -; CDR3 protein: CASSPLAGSSTDTQYF; CDR3 DNA: TGTGCCAGCAGCCCACTCGCGGGATCTAGCACAGATACGCAGTATTTT
D gene: -; V gene: TRBV29-1; J gene: TRBJ2-2; clone size: -; CDR3 protein: CSVLGRDGELFF; CDR3 DNA: TGCAGCGTCCTCGGACGTGACGGGGAGCTGTTTTTT
D gene: TRBD1; V gene: TRBV11-3; J gene: TRBJ2-1; clone size: -; CDR3 protein: CASSFRAGTGYNEQFF; CDR3 DNA: TGTGCCAGCAGCTTTAGGGCTGGGACAGGTTACAATGAGCAGTTCTTC
D gene: TRBD2; V gene: TRBV5-1; J gene: TRBJ2-3; clone size: -; CDR3 protein: CASSGLAGTTDTQYF; CDR3 DNA: TGCGCCAGCAGCGGACTAGCGGGAACCACAGATACGCAGTATTTT
D gene: TRBD1; V gene: TRBV7-3; J gene: TRBJ1-2; clone size: -; CDR3 protein: CASSPGTGYGYTF; CDR3 DNA: TGTGCCAGCAGCCCCGGGACAGGCTATGGCTACACCTTC
D gene: TRBD1; V gene: TRBV5-4; J gene: TRBJ1-2; clone size: -; CDR3 protein: CASRQYRGGTSGYTF; CDR3 DNA: TGTGCCAGCAGGCAATACAGGGGGGGGACTTCTGGCTACACCTTC
D gene: -; V gene: TRBV13; J gene: TRBJ2-1; clone size: -; CDR3 protein: CASSFGLPRLGSYNEQFF; CDR3 DNA: TGTGCCAGCAGCTTCGGACTCCCGCGGTTGGGCTCCTACAATGAGCAGTTCTTC
D gene: -; V gene: TRBV5-4; J gene: TRBJ1-4; clone size: -; CDR3 protein: CASSPTGPRREKLFF; CDR3 DNA: TGTGCCAGCAGCCCAACAGGGCCGAGACGGGAAAAACTGTTTTTT
D gene: -; V gene: TRBV11-3; J gene: TRBJ1-1; clone size: -; CDR3 protein: CASSLGNEAFF; CDR3 DNA: TGTGCCAGCAGCTTAGGAAATGAAGCTTTCTTT
D gene: -; V gene: TRBV28; J gene: TRBJ1-5; clone size: -; CDR3 protein: CASSGNQPQHF; CDR3 DNA: TGTGCCAGTTCAGGGAATCAGCCCCAGCATTTT
D gene: TRBD1; V gene: TRBV10-3; J gene: TRBJ1-3; clone size: -; CDR3 protein: CATSGTATSGNTIYF; CDR3 DNA: TGTGCCACCTCCGGGACAGCCACCTCTGGAAACACCATATATTTT
D gene: -; V gene: TRBV6-4; J gene: TRBJ2-3; clone size: -; CDR3 protein: CASSEEGQISTDTQYF; CDR3 DNA: TGTGCCAGCAGTGAGGAGGGCCAAATTAGCACAGATACGCAGTATTTT
D gene: -; V gene: TRBV7-2; J gene: TRBJ2-7; clone size: -; CDR3 protein: CASSKEGRYEQYF; CDR3 DNA: TGTGCCAGCAGCAAGGAGGGCCGGTACGAGCAGTACTTC
D gene: -; V gene: TRBV7-2; J gene: TRBJ1-3; clone size: many; CDR3 protein: CASSLVAGVGNTIYF; CDR3 DNA: TGTGCCAGCAGCTTAGTCGCAGGGGTAGGAAACACCATATATTTT
D gene: TRBD2; V gene: TRBV5-4; J gene: TRBJ2-7; clone size: few; CDR3 protein: CASTATSAQAHEQYF; CDR3 DNA: TGTGCCAGCACGGCGACTAGCGCACAAGCCCACGAGCAGTACTTC
D gene: TRBD1; V gene: TRBV6-4; J gene: TRBJ2-5; clone size: -; CDR3 protein: CASTSGDRAREQYF; CDR3 DNA: TGTGCCAGCACCTCGGGGGACAGGGCGAGGGAGCAGTACTTC
D gene: TRBD2; V gene: TRBV27; J gene: TRBJ2-7; clone size: -; CDR3 protein: CASSRGLAGGFEQYF; CDR3 DNA: TGTGCCAGCAGTCGGGGTCTAGCGGGAGGGTTCGAGCAGTACTTC
D gene: -; V gene: TRBV4-2; J gene: TRBJ2-7; clone size: -; CDR3 protein: CASSQAGDSYEQYF; CDR3 DNA: TGTGCCAGCAGCCAAGCCGGGGACTCCTACGAGCAGTACTTC
D gene: -; V gene: TRBV29-1; J gene: TRBJ2-1; clone size: -; CDR3 protein: CSVVPYNEQFF; CDR3 DNA: TGCAGCGTTGTTCCTTACAATGAGCAGTTCTTC
D gene: TRBD2; V gene: TRBV5-4; J gene: TRBJ2-1; clone size: -; CDR3 protein: CASSFGPRGTSGRGEQFF; CDR3 DNA: TGTGCCAGCAGCTTTGGACCTCGCGGGACTAGCGGGAGGGGTGAGCAGTTCTTC
D gene: -; V gene: TRBV19; J gene: TRBJ1-2; clone size: -; CDR3 protein: CASSMSGYTF; CDR3 DNA: TGTGCCAGTAGTATGAGTGGCTACACCTTC
D gene: -; V gene: TRBV6-6; J gene: TRBJ2-7; clone size: -; CDR3 protein: CASSFQQYNEQYF; CDR3 DNA: TGTGCCAGCAGTTTTCAACAGTACAACGAGCAGTACTTC
D gene: -; V gene: TRBV7-2; J gene: TRBJ2-7; clone size: -; CDR3 protein: CASSASSTYEQYF; CDR3 DNA: TGTGCCAGCAGCGCCAGTAGTACCTACGAGCAGTACTTC
D gene: TRBD1; V gene: TRBV18; J gene: TRBJ1-2; clone size: once; CDR3 protein: CASSPSVPGQGPYGYTF; CDR3 DNA: TGTGCCAGCTCACCGTCAGTCCCGGGACAGGGCCCGTATGGCTACACCTTC
D gene: TRBD2; V gene: TRBV27; J gene: TRBJ2-3; clone size: -; CDR3 protein: CAAALQRETDTQYF; CDR3 DNA: TGTGCCGCCGCATTGCAGCGGGAGACAGATACGCAGTATTTT
D gene: -; V gene: TRBV11-3; J gene: TRBJ2-6; clone size: -; CDR3 protein: CASSLGRAGANVLTF; CDR3 DNA: TGTGCCAGCAGCTTGGGCAGGGCTGGGGCCAACGTCCTGACTTTC
D gene: -; V gene: TRBV9; J gene: TRBJ2-3; clone size: once; CDR3 protein: CASSVGGLGDTQYF; CDR3 DNA: TGTGCCAGCAGCGTTGGGGGGCTCGGAGATACGCAGTATTTT
D gene: -; V gene: TRBV4-2; J gene: TRBJ1-1; clone size: -; CDR3 protein: CASSQEVGPEAFF; CDR3 DNA: TGTGCCAGCAGCCAAGAGGTAGGGCCTGAAGCTTTCTTT
D gene: -; V gene: TRBV27; J gene: TRBJ1-3; clone size: -; CDR3 protein: CASSFQLPGEPQSGNTIYF; CDR3 DNA: TGTGCCAGCAGTTTCCAGCTACCGGGAGAGCCCCAATCTGGAAACACCATATATTTT
D gene: TRBD1; V gene: TRBV7-9; J gene: TRBJ1-2; clone size: -; CDR3 protein: CASSYDPGQGFYGYTF; CDR3 DNA: TGTGCCAGCAGCTACGACCCGGGACAGGGCTTCTATGGCTACACCTTC
D gene: TRBD1; V gene: TRBV18; J gene: TRBJ2-2; clone size: once; CDR3 protein: CASSPTGGAETGELFF; CDR3 DNA: TGTGCCAGCTCACCAACAGGGGGCGCTGAAACCGGGGAGCTGTTTTTT
D gene: -; V gene: TRBV25-1; J gene: TRBJ1-1; clone size: few; CDR3 protein: CASRGAANTEAFF; CDR3 DNA: TGTGCCAGCCGTGGCGCAGCGAACACTGAAGCTTTCTTT
D gene: TRBD2; V gene: TRBV11-2; J gene: TRBJ2-7; clone size: -; CDR3 protein: CASSFSGNYEQYF; CDR3 DNA: TGTGCCAGCAGCTTTAGCGGGAACTACGAGCAGTACTTC
D gene: TRBD2; V gene: TRBV2; J gene: TRBJ2-1; clone size: -; CDR3 protein: CASSKRKGGSGRSYNEQFF; CDR3 DNA: TGTGCCAGCAGCAAGAGAAAAGGGGGCAGCGGGAGGTCCTACAATGAGCAGTTCTTC